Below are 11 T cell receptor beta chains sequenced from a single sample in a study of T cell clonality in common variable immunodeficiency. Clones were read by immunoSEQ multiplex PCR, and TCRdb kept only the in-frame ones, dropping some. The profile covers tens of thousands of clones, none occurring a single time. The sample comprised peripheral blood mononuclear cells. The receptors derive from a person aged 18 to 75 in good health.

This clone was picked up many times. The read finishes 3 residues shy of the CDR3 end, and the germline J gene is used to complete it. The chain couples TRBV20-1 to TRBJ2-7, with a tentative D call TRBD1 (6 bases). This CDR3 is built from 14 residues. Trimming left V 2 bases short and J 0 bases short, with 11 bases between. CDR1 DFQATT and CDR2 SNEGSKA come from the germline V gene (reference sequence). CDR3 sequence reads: CSARSQGSSYEQYF. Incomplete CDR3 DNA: TGCAGTGCTAGAAGCCAGGGGAGCTCCTACGAG.

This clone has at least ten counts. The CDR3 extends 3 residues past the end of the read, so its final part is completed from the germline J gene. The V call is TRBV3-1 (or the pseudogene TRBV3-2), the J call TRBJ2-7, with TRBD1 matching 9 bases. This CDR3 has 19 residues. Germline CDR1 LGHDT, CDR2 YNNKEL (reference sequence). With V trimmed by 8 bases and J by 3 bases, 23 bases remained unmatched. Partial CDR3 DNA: TGTGCCAGCGCCCTAGGGGGACCCGGGACAGGGTCGGGGATCTACGAG. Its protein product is CASALGGPGTGSGIYE. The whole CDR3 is CASALGGPGTGSGIYEQYF.

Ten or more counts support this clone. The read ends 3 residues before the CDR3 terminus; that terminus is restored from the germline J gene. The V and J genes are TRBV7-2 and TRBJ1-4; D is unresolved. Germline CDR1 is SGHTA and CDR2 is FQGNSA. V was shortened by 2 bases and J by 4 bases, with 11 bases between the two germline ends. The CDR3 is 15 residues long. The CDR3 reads CASSLSVSRNEKLFF. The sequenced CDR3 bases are TGTGCCAGCAGCTTAAGTGTCAGTCGTAATGAAAAA.

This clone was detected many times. The CDR3 spells CASSVGQGTDTQYF. CDR3 DNA, as far as it was read: TGCGCCAGCAGCGTGGGACAGGGCACAGATACG. V gene TRBV5-1 combines with J gene TRBJ2-3, with 8 bases that match TRBD1. The CDR3 is cut off 3 residues early in the read; its end comes from the germline J gene. The germline V gene has CDR1 SGHRS and CDR2 YFSETQ. V was clipped by 4 bases and J by 1 base; unmatched bases: 2. The CDR3 extends over 14 amino acids.

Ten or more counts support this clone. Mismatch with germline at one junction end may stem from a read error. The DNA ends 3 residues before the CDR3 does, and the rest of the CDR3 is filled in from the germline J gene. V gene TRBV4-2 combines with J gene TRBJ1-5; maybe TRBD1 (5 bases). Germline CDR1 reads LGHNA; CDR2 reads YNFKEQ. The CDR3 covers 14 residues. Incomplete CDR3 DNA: TGCGCCAGCAGCATAAGGACGGGGGATCAGCCC. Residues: CASSIRTGDQP. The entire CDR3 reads CASSIRTGDQPQHF.

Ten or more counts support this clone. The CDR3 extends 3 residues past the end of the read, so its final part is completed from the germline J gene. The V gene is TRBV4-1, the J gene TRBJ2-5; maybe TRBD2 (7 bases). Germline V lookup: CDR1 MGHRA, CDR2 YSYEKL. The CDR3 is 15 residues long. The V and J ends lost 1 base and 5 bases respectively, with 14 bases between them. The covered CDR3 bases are TGCGCCAGCAGCCAAGGAGGGGGGGAGTATGAGACC. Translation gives CASSQGGGEYET. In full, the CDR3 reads CASSQGGGEYETQYF.

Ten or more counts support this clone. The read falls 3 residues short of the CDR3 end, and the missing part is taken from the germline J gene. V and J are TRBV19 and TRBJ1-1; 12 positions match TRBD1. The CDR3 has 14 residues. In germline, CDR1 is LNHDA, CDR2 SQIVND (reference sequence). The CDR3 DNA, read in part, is TGTGCCAGTACCGATGGGGGACAGGGGGCGTAT. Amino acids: CASTDGGQGAY. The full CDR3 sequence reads CASTDGGQGAYAFF.

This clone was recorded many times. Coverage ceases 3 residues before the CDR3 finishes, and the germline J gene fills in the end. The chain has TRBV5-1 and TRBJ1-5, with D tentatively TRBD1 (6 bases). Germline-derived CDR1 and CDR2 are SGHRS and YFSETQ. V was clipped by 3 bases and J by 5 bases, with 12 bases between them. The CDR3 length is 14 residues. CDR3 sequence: CASSSQGLDQPQHF. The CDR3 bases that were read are TGCGCCAGCAGCTCACAGGGTTTGGATCAGCCC.

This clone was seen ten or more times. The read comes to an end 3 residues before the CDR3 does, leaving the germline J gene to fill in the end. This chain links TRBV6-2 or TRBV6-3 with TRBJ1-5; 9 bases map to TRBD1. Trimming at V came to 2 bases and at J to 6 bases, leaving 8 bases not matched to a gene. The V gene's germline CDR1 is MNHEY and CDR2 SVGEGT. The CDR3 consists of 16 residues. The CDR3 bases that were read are TGTGCCAGCAGTTACGGTTCACAGGGGGCGATTCAGCCC. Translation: CASSYGSQGAIQP. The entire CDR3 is CASSYGSQGAIQPQHF.

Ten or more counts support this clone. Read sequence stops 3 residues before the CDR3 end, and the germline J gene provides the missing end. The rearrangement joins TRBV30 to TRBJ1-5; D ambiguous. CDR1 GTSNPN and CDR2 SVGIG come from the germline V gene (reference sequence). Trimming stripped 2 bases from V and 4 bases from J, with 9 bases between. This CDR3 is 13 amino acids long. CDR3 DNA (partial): TGTGCCTGGAGTTTGGCGGCTAATCAGCCC. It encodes CAWSLAANQP. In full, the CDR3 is CAWSLAANQPQHF.

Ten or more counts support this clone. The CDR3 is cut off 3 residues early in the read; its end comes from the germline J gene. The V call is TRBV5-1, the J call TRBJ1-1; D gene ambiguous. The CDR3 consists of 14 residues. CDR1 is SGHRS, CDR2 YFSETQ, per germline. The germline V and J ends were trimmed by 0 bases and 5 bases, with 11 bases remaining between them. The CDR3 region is CASSLVPVATEAFF. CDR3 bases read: TGCGCCAGCAGCTTGGTACCGGTCGCGACTGAA.